The subject of this entry is one T cell receptor (beta chain). Its specificity is not known. This record belongs to a study of T-cell reconstitution after alpha-beta-depleted transplantation in children. General study results and limits: About two months after transplant, alpha-beta T cells reportedly came from several hundred expanded graft clones. From surviving recipient T cells and thymic progenitors came the high day-60 TCRbeta diversity observed in some patients. After one year, T-cell counts and TCRbeta diversity mostly came from new T cells.

Preparing the TCRbeta library involved the use of unique molecular identifiers. TCRdb independently ran MiXCR on the PCR reads; one entry per CDR3 protein. Here the sample spans about 580,000 distinct CDR3 sequences, about a quarter being singletons. V dropped 5 bases and J dropped 5 bases, with 6 bases sitting between them. CDR3 size: 11 residues. V usage is TRBV12-3 or TRBV12-4 and J usage is TRBJ1-1, with no clear D. The receptor was derived from a boy in the first two years of life with Wiskott-Aldrich syndrome, due to receive a stem cell transplant. The specimen was PBMCs, collected before TCRalphabeta/CD19-depleted stem cell transplant. The CDR3: CASSDGTEAFF. The CDR3 DNA sequence: TGTGCCAGCAGTGACGGGACTGAAGCTTTCTTT.